A selection of T cell receptor beta chains follows, all from one sample in a study of chemoradiotherapy in HPV16-positive cancers. TCRdb's table, derived via immunoSEQ multiplex PCR, lists solely in-frame clones and lacks some. Among a few thousand clones, 80% to 85% were seen once, and the ten largest hold less than 45%. This material was collected from a patient who underwent chemoradiotherapy. Source of these receptors: a human donor with HPV-associated anogenital cancer. The CDR3 runs from the conserved cysteine through the conserved F or W. D genes are given only for firm matches. The listing skips clone size in some rows; elsewhere it reads once, few, many or a size class.

abundance	v_gene	d_gene	j_gene	CDR3aa	CDR3nt
NA	TRBV4-1	TRBD2	TRBJ2-5	CASSQTSGGAQETQYF	TGCGCCAGCAGCCAAACTAGCGGGGGGGCCCAAGAGACCCAGTACTTC
NA	TRBV7-2	TRBD2	TRBJ2-1	CASSLVERGAFNNEQFF	TGTGCCAGCAGCTTAGTTGAGCGGGGGGCCTTTAACAATGAGCAGTTCTTC
NA	TRBV28	TRBD2	TRBJ2-5	CASTFRGVPRQETQYF	TGTGCCAGCACCTTCCGGGGGGTTCCGAGACAGGAGACCCAGTACTTC
NA	TRBV7-2	NA	TRBJ2-1	CASSPAFHEQFF	TGTGCCAGCAGCCCAGCATTTCATGAGCAGTTCTTC
NA	TRBV7-6	TRBD1	TRBJ2-3	CASSLRPGQRTDTQYF	TGTGCCAGCAGCTTAAGACCGGGACAGAGGACAGATACGCAGTATTTT
NA	TRBV5-4	TRBD1	TRBJ1-4	CASSSGQVNEKLFF	TGTGCCAGCAGCTCCGGACAGGTTAATGAAAAACTGTTTTTT
NA	TRBV20-1	NA	TRBJ1-2	CSAIGYTF	TGCAGTGCTATCGGCTACACCTTC
NA	TRBV2	TRBD1	TRBJ1-2	CASSFTGTGGSRTF	TGTGCCAGCAGTTTCACCGGGACAGGGGGTTCCCGCACCTTC
NA	TRBV28	NA	TRBJ2-1	CASSLWGRGNEQFF	TGTGCCAGCAGTTTATGGGGTAGGGGCAATGAGCAGTTCTTC
NA	TRBV5-5	TRBD2	TRBJ2-1	CASSPRQGLAAYNEQFF	TGTGCCAGCAGCCCCCGCCAGGGACTAGCGGCTTACAATGAGCAGTTCTTC
few	TRBV11-2	NA	TRBJ2-5	CASSLGLETQYF	TGTGCCAGCAGCTTAGGTCTAGAGACCCAGTACTTC
NA	TRBV19	TRBD1	TRBJ1-6	CASSIVDRVGSPLHF	TGTGCCAGTAGTATAGTAGACAGGGTGGGTTCACCCCTCCACTTT
NA	TRBV11-3	NA	TRBJ2-5	CASSLGLPNDETQYF	TGTGCCAGCAGCTTAGGACTGCCGAACGACGAGACCCAGTACTTC
NA	TRBV5-1	TRBD1	TRBJ1-5	CASSSGTASEPQHF	TGCGCCAGCAGCTCCGGGACAGCGTCTGAGCCCCAGCATTTT
once	TRBV4-3	TRBD1	TRBJ1-2	CASSQQGAGGYTF	TGCGCCAGCAGCCAACAGGGGGCGGGGGGCTACACCTTC
NA	TRBV19	TRBD1	TRBJ1-1	CASSSDRGANTEAFF	TGTGCCAGTAGTTCAGACAGGGGAGCGAACACTGAAGCTTTCTTT
once	TRBV2	NA	TRBJ1-5	CASRGTLNSNQPQHF	TGTGCCAGCAGGGGGACTCTCAATAGCAATCAGCCCCAGCATTTT
NA	TRBV10-3	NA	TRBJ2-1	CAISGPSSEQFF	TGTGCCATCAGTGGGCCTAGTAGTGAGCAGTTCTTC
few	TRBV5-1	NA	TRBJ1-3	CASSLGGNSGNTIYF	TGCGCCAGCAGCTTGGGGGGAAACTCTGGAAACACCATATATTTT
NA	TRBV21-1	NA	TRBJ1-1	CASSTGTGPLYVAFF	TGTGCCAGCAGCACTGGGACCGGCCCCTTATACGTCGCTTTCTTT